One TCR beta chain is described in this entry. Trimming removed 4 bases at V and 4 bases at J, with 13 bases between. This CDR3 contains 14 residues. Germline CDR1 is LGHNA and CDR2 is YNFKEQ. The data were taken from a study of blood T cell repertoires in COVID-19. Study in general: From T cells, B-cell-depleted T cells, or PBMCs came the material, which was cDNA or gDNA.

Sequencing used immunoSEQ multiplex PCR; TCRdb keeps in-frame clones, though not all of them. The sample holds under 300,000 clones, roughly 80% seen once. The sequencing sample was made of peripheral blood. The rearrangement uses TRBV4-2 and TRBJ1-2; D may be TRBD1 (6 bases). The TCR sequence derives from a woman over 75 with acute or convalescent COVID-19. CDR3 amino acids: CASSLPGGPYGYTF. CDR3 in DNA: TGTGCCAGCAGCCTCCCGGGGGGCCCCTATGGCTACACCTTC.